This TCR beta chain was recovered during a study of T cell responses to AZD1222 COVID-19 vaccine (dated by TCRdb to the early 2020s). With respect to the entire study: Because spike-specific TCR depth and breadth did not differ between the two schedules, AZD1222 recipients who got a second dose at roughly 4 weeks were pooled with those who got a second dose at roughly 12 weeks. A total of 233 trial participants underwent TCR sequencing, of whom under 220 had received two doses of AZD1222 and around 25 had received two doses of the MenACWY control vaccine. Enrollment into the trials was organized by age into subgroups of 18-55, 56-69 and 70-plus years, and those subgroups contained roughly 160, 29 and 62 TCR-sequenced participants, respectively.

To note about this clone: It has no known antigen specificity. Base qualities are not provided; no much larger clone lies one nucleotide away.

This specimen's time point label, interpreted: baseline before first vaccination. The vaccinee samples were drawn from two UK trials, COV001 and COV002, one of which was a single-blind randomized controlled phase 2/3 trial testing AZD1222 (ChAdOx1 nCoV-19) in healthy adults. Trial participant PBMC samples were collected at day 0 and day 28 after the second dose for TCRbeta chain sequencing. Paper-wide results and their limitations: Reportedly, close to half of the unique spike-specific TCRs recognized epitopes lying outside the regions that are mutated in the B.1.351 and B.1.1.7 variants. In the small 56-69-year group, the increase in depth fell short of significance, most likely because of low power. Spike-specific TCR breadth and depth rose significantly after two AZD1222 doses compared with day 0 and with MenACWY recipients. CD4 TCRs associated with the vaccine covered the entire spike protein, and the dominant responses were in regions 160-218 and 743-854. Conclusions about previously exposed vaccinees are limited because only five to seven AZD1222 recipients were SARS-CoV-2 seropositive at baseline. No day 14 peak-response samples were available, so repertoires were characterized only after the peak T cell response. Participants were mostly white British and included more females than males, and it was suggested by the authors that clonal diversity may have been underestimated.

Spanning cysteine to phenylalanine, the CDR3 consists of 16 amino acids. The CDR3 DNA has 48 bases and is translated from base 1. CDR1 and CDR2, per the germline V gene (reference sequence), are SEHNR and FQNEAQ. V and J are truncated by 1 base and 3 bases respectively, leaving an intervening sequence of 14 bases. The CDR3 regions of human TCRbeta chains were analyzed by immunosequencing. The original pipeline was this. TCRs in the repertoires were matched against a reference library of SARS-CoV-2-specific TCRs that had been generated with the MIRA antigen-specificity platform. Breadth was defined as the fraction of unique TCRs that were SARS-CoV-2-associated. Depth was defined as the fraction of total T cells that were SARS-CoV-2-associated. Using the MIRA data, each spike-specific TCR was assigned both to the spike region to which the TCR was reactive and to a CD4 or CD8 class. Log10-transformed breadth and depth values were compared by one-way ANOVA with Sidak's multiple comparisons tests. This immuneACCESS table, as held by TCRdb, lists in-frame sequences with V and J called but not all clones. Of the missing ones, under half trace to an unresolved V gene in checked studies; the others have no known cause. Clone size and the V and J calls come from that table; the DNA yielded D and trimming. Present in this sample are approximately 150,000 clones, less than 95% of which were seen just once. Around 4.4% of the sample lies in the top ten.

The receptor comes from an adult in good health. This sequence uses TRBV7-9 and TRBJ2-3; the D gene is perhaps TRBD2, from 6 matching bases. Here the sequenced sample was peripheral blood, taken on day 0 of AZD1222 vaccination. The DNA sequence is TGTGCCAGCAGCTTAGTGCGCGGGATTCAGACAGATACGCAGTATTTT. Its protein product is CASSLVRGIQTDTQYF. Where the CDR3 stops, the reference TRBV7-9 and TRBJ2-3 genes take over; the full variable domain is DTGVSQNPRHKITKRGQNVTFRCDPISEHNRLYWYRQTLGQGPEFLTYFQNEAQLEKSRLLSDRFSAERPKGSFSTLEIQRTEQGDSAMYLCASSLVRGIQTDTQYFGPGTRLTVL.